This T cell receptor (beta chain) comes out of a study of blood T cell repertoires in COVID-19. Within the 2 weeks before study entry, each person in the exposed group met a COVID-19 case. Clones were read by immunoSEQ multiplex PCR, and TCRdb kept only the in-frame ones, dropping some. The sample holds some 240,000 clones; about 88% are singletons and the top ten take about 6.2%. The CDR3 runs to 14 residues. V was cut by 5 bases and J by 3 bases, with 13 bases left in between. Germline CDR1 is SNHLY and CDR2 is FYNNEI. The J gene is TRBJ1-1, the V gene TRBV2; no firm D call. The receptor was derived from a woman aged 50 to 60 who had been exposed to COVID-19. Sequenced sample: PBMCs or T cells enriched from blood (not recorded which). The CDR3 DNA is TGTGCCAGCAGTATAAGGGAGAGGGACACTGAAGCTTTCTTT. It encodes CASSIRERDTEAFF.